This T cell receptor beta chain is from a study of neurological immune-mediated disorders. TCRdb used MiXCR to reprocess the 5' RACE reads, holding one entry per CDR3 protein. The sample shows about 10,000 distinct CDR3 sequences, approximately 22% of them seen only once. The CDR3 length is 13 residues. Per germline, CDR1 MNHNY and CDR2 SVGAGI (reference sequence). V was clipped by 8 bases and J by 5 bases, with 15 bases between them. The sequenced sample consisted of CD8+ T cells from blood. The rearrangement uses TRBV6-6 and TRBJ1-1; a weak D match, TRBD1 (6 bases). The TCR sequence derives from a woman aged 40 to 50 with multiple sclerosis. The CDR3 region is CASLPPGETEAFF. CDR3 DNA: TGTGCCAGCCTACCGCCAGGGGAGACTGAAGCTTTCTTT.